The entry that follows covers one T cell receptor (beta chain) sequence. This clone's antigen is unknown. Base qualities are not provided; no much larger clone lies one nucleotide away. Libraries were built with the immunoSEQ multiplex PCR assay. The multiplex PCR relied on a mix of 60 forward primers for TCR Vbeta segments and 13 reverse primers for TCR Jbeta segments. A multiplex PCR assay on genomic DNA amplified the CDR3 region of rearranged TCR beta genes. The amplified TCR beta libraries were sequenced on the Illumina HiSeq System as 87-base-pair reads. In the paper's pipeline: A later analysis tallied roughly 76 million unique TCR beta chains across the roughly 610 repertoires, and approximately 9.9 million of those chains were shared by two or more donors. A nearest-neighbor algorithm error-corrected the raw reads and collapsed the reads into unique sequences, merging closely related sequences to remove PCR and sequencing errors. To assign V, D and J gene segments, CDR3 sequences were aligned to IMGT reference sequences. For a sequence to be retained, a match of at least six nucleotides was required to both a V gene segment and a J gene segment. A rearrangement was called productive if the CDR3 had no stop codons and remained in frame with V and J, and every other rearrangement was called non-productive. Following IMGT convention, CDR3 was defined as the stretch from the second conserved V-encoded cysteine up to the conserved J-encoded phenylalanine. The earlier analysis of about 610 of the donors excluded sequences that lacked an unambiguous match to a single V gene segment. An earlier analysis of approximately 590 of the donors classified V segments as functional when productive rearrangements were above 56.7% and as segregating when the standard deviation between donors was above 5%. A statistical classification framework was developed to diagnose cytomegalovirus status using the catalog of TCR beta chain sequences. In a later analysis, V and J genes were assigned by comparing TCR nucleotide sequences against IMGT/GENE-DB human TR gene sequences. A later analysis assigned CDR3 sequences and most-parsimonious VDJ recombination scenarios with the TCRdist pipeline. In a later analysis, each TCR beta chain was defined by its CDR3 amino acid sequence together with its V-gene family, and reads without a unique V-gene family were excluded. As a way to deal with suspected cross-contamination and a sequencing artifact, a later analysis dropped 592 nucleotide sequences that were highly shared and had low generation probability. In a later analysis, a clonal expansion index for each public chain was calculated from normalized within-repertoire ranks of inferred template counts. A later analysis computed generation probabilities with a VDJ recombination model fitted to out-of-frame rearrangements, and checked the results against IGoR. In a later analysis, hypergeometric tests were used to score TCR-TCR, TCR-HLA and TCR-CMV co-occurrence, with a repertoire-size bias correction applied to TCR pairs. A later analysis estimated false discovery rates by permuting HLA or CMV assignments 20 times. In a later analysis, co-occurring TCRs were grouped using DBSCAN, with TCRdist sequence similarity added in when clustering inside HLA-allele-positive subsets. Co-occurrence clustering excluded repertoires with fewer than 30,000 or more than 120,000 public chains, plus five with anomalous nucleotide sharing. The clones in this table, taken by TCRdb from immuneACCESS, are in-frame only. Not every clone is retained; where verified, under half of the shortfall comes from an unresolved V gene, and the cause of the rest is unknown. The V and J calls and clone size were taken over from that table, and D and trimming were inferred from the DNA. The sample table shows about 120,000 clones, and roughly 80% are seen once. The top ten hold approximately 1.5% of the sample.

The record originates from a study of cytomegalovirus exposure and HLA in healthy donors (dated 2017 in TCRdb). About the study as a whole: In an earlier analysis of under 600 of the donors, about 270 Gb of sequence data and 117 million unique TCR beta sequences from 180 million or so T cells were reported. An early release that covered fewer than 800 HLA-typed donors contained approximately 320 gigabases of sequencing data and 70 million to 100 million unique TCR sequences. The study aimed to test whether cataloging public T cell receptors could reveal signatures of past pathogen exposure. In a later analysis, previously published TCR beta repertoires from several hundred donors were re-analyzed and high-resolution HLA genotyping was added so that TCR occurrence patterns could be studied. All discovery cohort repertoires had been generated using a single sequencing platform. The study profiled the T cell repertoires of 500 to 800 subjects by immunosequencing and related them to cytomegalovirus serostatus. The later analysis used no new phenotypic data to find candidate immune exposures, relying instead on TCR beta sequences and their occurrence across donors. Both class I and class II loci were covered by HLA typing, at four-digit resolution. Across around 400 genotyped donors of the cohort, an average of about 250,000 unique TCR beta nucleotide sequences per donor were sequenced, and roughly 17% of those sequences were non-productive. Genome-wide SNP genotypes for about 65% of the 666 donors were used in a later genetic analysis, which treated that subset as a discovery cohort. Typing coverage differed by locus: A, B, C, DRB1 and DQB1 were typed in roughly 620-630 donors, DQA1 in 500 to 550, DPA1 in over 600, and DPB1 in 450 to 490. Besides the first cohort of roughly 660 subjects, a separate validation cohort made up of 120 different subjects was used. Donor age, sex, ethnicity and CMV serostatus were compiled together with the repertoire data. Four or five DR-DQ haplotypes were handled as single units for association and clustering, since linkage in the cohort was strong. To predict cytomegalovirus infection status, the study brought together high-throughput TCR immunosequencing, statistical association of individual TCRs with disease status, and machine learning. The genetic ancestry cluster associated with self-reported Caucasian donors included 81% of the roughly 400 genotyped donors. In an earlier analysis of 500 to 650 of the donors, high-throughput TCR beta sequencing was used to judge whether each TCR beta V gene segment behaved as functional or pseudogenic. Summary of the overall study and its limitations: In an earlier analysis of approximately 590 of the donors, most TCR beta V segments were observed in productive rearrangements about 87% or about 30% of the time, broadly matching IMGT annotations. In a later analysis, several top co-occurrence clusters were reported to appear linked to parvovirus B19, influenza, CMV and Epstein-Barr virus. The classifier was reported to diagnose cytomegalovirus status with high specificity and sensitivity in both the original cohort and the validation cohort. Because the 87-base-pair reads could not distinguish some IMGT-functional V segments, including TRBV6-2 and TRBV6-3, those segments were excluded. Around 16 rarely observed V segments, including chromosome 9 orphons, were excluded from the earlier analysis of some 590 of the donors because counts were too low. CMV serostatus was the only immune exposure information available for the cohort. The authors suggested that the approach could potentially be extended to other disease states and immunological phenotypes. Because HLA typing was unavailable for some donors at each locus, only the typed subset was used in association tests. In a later genetic analysis, a missense DCLRE1C variant was associated with V-gene and J-gene trimming of TCR beta chains, and the association was replicated in an independent cohort. The study listed 164 TCR beta chains as associated with cytomegalovirus. When HLA alleles, especially DR and DQ, strongly co-occurred, TCR associations were difficult to assign to individual alleles. A few of the identified cytomegalovirus-associated TCR beta chains were confirmed in vitro to be specific for cytomegalovirus antigens. Most TCR sequences were observed very rarely across donors, whereas some public TCRs were present in many individuals. A later analysis found that TCR association rates varied across HLA loci, with DRB1 alleles showing the most associated TCRs and HLA-C alleles the fewest. A further reported finding was that TCR beta sequences accurately predicted the HLA-A and HLA-B alleles for most subjects in the first cohort. A group of highly shared sequence variants was considered likely to be a technical artifact of the sequencing pipeline. In this cohort, only TCR beta chains were sequenced, and detectable features were limited by the absence of alpha or paired-chain data. Presence/absence analyses assumed roughly uniform sequencing depth across donors, an assumption that may not hold. Correlated functional status among segregating V segments might be attributable to linkage disequilibrium, but an unknown experimental factor could not be ruled out. Specific HLA alleles were associated with 15,000 to 20,000 TCR beta sequences at a false discovery rate of 0.05 in a later analysis. A later analysis found that most CMV-associated TCR beta chains appeared HLA-restricted, with HLA associations seemingly driven largely by CMV exposure. In a later analysis, HLA-associated TCR beta chains showed more clonal expansion and lower generation probabilities than non-associated chains that were equally common. A later genetic analysis reported fewer N-insertions in productive TCRs among donors in an Asian-associated ancestry cluster than the approximately 670-donor mean.

The cohort comprised some 680 healthy bone marrow donors. Cohort members were all nominally healthy when sampled, although unrecorded immune exposures were likely present. The donor was CMV seronegative and belonged to the group of roughly 330 seronegative cohort members. A peripheral blood sample was collected from each donor, and TCR beta sequencing was performed on peripheral blood mononuclear cells. Genomic DNA was extracted from the blood cell samples with the Qiagen DNeasy Blood Extraction Kit. Including cysteine and phenylalanine, the CDR3 has 13 amino acids. The only DNA kept is the CDR3, 39 bases in frame from the first base. From the germline V gene (reference sequence), CDR1 is WNHNN and CDR2 is SYGVQD. V is pared back by 5 bases and J by 3 bases, with 10 bases lying between the germline termini.

The chain is made from TRBV10-1 and TRBJ1-1; the D gene is unclear. Material: PBMCs. This TCR derives from a woman aged 18-29 years in good health and CMV-seronegative. The base sequence is TGCGCCAGCAGTCCACTACCGGACACTGAAGCTTTCTTT. This is translated as CASSPLPDTEAFF.